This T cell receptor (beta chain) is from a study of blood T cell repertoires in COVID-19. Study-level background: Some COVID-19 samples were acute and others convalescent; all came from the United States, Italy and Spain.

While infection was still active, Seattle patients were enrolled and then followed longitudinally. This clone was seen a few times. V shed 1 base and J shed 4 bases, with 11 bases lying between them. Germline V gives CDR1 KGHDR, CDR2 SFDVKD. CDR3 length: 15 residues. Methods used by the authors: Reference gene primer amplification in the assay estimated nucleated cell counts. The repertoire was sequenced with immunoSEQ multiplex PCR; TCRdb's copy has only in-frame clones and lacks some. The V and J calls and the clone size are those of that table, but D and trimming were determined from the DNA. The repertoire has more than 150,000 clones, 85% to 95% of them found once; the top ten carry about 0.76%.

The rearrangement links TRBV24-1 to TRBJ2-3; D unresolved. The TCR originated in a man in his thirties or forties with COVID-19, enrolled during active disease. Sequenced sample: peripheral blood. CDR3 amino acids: CATSDLARVSDTQYF. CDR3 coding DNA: TGTGCCACCAGTGATTTAGCCCGGGTTTCAGATACGCAGTATTTT.